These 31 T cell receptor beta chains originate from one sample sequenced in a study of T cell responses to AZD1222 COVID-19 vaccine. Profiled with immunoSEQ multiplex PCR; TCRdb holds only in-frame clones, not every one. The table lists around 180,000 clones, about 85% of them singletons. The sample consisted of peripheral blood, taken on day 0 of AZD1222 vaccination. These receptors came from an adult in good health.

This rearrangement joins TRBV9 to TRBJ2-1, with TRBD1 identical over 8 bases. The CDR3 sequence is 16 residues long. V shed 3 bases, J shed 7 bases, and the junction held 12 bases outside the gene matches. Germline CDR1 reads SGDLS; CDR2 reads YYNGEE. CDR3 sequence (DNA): TGTGCCAGCAGCGCGGGGACAGGACTTACGGGAAATGAGCAGTTCTTC. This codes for CASSAGTGLTGNEQFF. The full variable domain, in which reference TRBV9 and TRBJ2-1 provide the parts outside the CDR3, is DSGVTQTPKHLITATGQRVTLRCSPRSGDLSVYWYQQSLDQGLQFLIQYYNGEERAKGNILERFSAQQFPDLHSELNLSSLELGDSALYFCASSAGTGLTGNEQFFGPGTRLTVL.

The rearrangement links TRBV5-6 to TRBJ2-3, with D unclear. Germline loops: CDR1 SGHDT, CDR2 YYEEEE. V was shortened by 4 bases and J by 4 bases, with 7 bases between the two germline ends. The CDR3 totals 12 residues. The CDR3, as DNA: TGTGCCAGCAGCAAACGGTCAGATACGCAGTATTTT. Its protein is CASSKRSDTQYF. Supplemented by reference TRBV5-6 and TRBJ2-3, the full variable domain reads DAGVTQSPTHLIKTRGQQVTLRCSPKSGHDTVSWYQQALGQGPQFIFQYYEEEERQRGNFPDRFSGHQFPNYSSELNVNALLLGDSALYLCASSKRSDTQYFGPGTRLTVL.

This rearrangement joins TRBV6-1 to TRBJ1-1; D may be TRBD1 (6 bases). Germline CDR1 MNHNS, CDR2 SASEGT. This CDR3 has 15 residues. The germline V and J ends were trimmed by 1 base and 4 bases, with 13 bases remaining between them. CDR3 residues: CASSEEEGGGTEAFF. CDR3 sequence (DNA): TGTGCCAGCAGTGAAGAGGAGGGGGGGGGCACTGAAGCTTTCTTT.

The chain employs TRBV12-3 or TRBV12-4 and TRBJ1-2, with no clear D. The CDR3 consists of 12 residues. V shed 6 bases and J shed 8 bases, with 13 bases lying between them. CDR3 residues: CASSLAEAGYTF. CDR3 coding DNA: TGTGCCAGCAGCCTGGCCGAGGCCGGCTACACCTTC.

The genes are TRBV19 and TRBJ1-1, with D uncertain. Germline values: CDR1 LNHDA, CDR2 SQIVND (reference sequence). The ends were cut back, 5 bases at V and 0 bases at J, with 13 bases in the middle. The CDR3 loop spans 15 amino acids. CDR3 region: CASSWLGGMNTEAFF. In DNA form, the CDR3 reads TGTGCCAGTAGTTGGCTTGGCGGAATGAACACTGAAGCTTTCTTT.

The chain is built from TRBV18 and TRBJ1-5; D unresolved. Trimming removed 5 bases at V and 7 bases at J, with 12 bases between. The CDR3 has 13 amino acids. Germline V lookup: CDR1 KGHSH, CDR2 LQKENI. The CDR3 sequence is CASSNLLEQPQHF. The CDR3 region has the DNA TGTGCCAGCTCAAATCTGCTGGAACAGCCCCAGCATTTT. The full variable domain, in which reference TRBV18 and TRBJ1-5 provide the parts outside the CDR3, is NAGVMQNPRHLVRRRGQEARLRCSPMKGHSHVYWYRQLPEEGLKFMVYLQKENIIDESGMPKERFSAEFPKEGPSILRIQQVVRGDSAAYFCASSNLLEQPQHFGDGTRLSIL.

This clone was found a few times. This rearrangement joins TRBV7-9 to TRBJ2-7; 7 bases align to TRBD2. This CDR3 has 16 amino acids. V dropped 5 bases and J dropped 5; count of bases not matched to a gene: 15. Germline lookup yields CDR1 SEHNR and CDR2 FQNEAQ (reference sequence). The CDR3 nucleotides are TGTGCCAGCAGCGCCTTACTGGCGGGAGATCGTAACGAGCAGTACTTC. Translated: CASSALLAGDRNEQYF.

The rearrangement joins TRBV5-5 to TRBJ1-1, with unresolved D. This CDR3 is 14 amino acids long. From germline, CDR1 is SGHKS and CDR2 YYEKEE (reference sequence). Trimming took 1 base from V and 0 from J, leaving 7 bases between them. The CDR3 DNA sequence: TGTGCCAGCAGCTTGACAGCTATGAACACTGAAGCTTTCTTT. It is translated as CASSLTAMNTEAFF.

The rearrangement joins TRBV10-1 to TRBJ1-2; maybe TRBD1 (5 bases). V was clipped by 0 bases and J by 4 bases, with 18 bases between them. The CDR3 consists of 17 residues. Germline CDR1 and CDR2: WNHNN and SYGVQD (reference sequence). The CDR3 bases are TGCGCCAGCAGTGAGTCGCGGGGGGGAGGCCAAGGCTATGGCTACACCTTC. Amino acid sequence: CASSESRGGGQGYGYTF.

The CDR3 DNA reads as TGTGCCAGCAGTTTTGGAGACCTCACAGATACGCAGTATTTT. It yields the protein CASSFGDLTDTQYF. J is TRBJ2-3 and V is TRBV27; the D is unclear. Per the germline V gene, CDR1 is MNHEY and CDR2 is SMNVEV (reference sequence). Trimming pared 3 bases from V and 2 bases from J, leaving 9 bases between. This CDR3 spans 14 amino acids.

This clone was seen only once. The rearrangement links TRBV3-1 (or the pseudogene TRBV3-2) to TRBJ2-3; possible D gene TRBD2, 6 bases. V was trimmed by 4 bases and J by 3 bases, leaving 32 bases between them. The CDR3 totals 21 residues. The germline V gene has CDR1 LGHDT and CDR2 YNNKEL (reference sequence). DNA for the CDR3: TGTGCCAGCAGCCGAAAAGGCCCGGGACTTATCCCCACCCGCGGGACAGATACGCAGTATTTT. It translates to CASSRKGPGLIPTRGTDTQYF.

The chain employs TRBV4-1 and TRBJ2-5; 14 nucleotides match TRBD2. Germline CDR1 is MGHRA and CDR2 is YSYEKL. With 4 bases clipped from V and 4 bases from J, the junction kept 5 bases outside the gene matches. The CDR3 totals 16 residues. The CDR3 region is CASSPGTSGRLETQYF. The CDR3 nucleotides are TGCGCCAGCAGCCCCGGGACTAGCGGGAGACTAGAGACCCAGTACTTC.

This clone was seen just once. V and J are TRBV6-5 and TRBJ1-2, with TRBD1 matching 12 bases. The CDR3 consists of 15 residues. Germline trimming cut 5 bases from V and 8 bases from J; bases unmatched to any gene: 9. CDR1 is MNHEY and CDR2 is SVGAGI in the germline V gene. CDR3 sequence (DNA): TGTGCCAGCAGTCGCGGGACAGGGGGCGTCGGCGGCTACACCTTC. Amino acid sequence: CASSRGTGGVGGYTF.

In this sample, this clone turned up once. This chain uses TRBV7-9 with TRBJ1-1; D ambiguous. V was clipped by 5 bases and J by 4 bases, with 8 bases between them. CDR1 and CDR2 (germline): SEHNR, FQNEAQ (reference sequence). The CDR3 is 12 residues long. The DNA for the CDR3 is TGTGCCAGCAGCCCGGGGAGCACTGAAGCTTTCTTT. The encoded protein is CASSPGSTEAFF. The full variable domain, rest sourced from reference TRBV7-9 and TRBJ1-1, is DTGVSQNPRHKITKRGQNVTFRCDPISEHNRLYWYRQTLGQGPEFLTYFQNEAQLEKSRLLSDRFSAERPKGSFSTLEIQRTEQGDSAMYLCASSPGSTEAFFGQGTRLTVV.

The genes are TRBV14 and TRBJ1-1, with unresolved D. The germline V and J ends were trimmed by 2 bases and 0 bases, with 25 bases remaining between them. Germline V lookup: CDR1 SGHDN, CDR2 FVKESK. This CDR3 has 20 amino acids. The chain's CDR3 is CASSQSSDLRQTYMNTEAFF. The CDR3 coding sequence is TGTGCCAGCAGCCAATCATCAGATCTGCGCCAGACCTACATGAACACTGAAGCTTTCTTT.

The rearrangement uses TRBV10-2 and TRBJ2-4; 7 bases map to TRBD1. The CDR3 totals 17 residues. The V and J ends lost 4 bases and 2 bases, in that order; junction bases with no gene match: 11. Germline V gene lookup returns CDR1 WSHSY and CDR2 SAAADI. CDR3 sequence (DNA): TGCGCCAGCAGTGTGTCGGACAGGACTGTCTCCAAAAACATTCAGTACTTC. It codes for CASSVSDRTVSKNIQYF.

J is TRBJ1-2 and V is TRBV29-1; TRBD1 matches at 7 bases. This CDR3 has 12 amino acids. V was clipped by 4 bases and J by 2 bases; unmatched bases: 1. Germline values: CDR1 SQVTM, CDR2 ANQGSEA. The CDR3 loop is CSVVQGNYGYTF. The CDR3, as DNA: TGCAGCGTTGTACAGGGGAACTATGGCTACACCTTC.

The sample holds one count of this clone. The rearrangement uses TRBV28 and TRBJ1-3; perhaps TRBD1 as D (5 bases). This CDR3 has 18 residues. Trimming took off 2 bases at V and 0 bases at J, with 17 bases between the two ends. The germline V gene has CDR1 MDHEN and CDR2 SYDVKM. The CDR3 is CASSLPHLGAISGNTIYF. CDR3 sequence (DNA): TGTGCCAGCAGTTTACCCCACCTCGGGGCGATCTCTGGAAACACCATATATTTT. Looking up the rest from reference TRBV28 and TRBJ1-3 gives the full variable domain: DVKVTQSSRYLVKRTGEKVFLECVQDMDHENMFWYRQDPGLGLRLIYFSYDVKMKEKGDIPEGYSVSREKKERFSLILESASTNQTSMYLCASSLPHLGAISGNTIYFGEGSWLTVV.

The CDR3 spells CASSLDSPNQPQHF. The DNA of the CDR3 is TGCGCCAGCAGCTTGGACAGTCCCAATCAGCCCCAGCATTTT. The chain joins TRBV5-1 to TRBJ1-5, with D unresolved. The CDR3 is 14 residues long. V lost 0 bases and J 3 bases, leaving 7 bases between the germline ends. Germline V gene data show CDR1 as SGHRS and CDR2 as YFSETQ.

The CDR3 here is CASSRLGNEQYF. DNA for the CDR3: TGTGCCAGCTCCCGACTGGGGAACGAGCAGTACTTC. The chain joins TRBV18 to TRBJ2-7, with D unclear. CDR3 length equals 12 residues. The V and J ends lost 6 bases and 5 bases respectively, with 11 bases between them. Germline values: CDR1 KGHSH, CDR2 LQKENI.

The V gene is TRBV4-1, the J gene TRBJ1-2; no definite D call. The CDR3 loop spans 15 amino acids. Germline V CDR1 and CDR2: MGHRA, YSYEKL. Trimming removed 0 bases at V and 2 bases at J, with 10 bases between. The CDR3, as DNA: TGCGCCAGCAGCCAAGATTACAGCCCGAACTATGGCTACACCTTC. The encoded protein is CASSQDYSPNYGYTF.

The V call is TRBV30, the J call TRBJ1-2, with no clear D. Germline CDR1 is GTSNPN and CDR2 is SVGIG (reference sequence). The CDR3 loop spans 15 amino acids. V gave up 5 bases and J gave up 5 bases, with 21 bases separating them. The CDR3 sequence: CAWGSSSLRWYGYTF. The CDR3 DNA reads TGTGCCTGGGGTTCGTCAAGCCTAAGGTGGTATGGCTACACCTTC.

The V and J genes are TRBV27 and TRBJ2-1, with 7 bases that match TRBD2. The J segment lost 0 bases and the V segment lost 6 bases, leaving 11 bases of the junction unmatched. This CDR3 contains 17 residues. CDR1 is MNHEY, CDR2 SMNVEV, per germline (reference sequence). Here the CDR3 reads CASRRSTSASSYNEQFF. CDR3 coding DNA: TGTGCCAGCAGGAGGTCAACTAGCGCCAGCTCCTACAATGAGCAGTTCTTC.

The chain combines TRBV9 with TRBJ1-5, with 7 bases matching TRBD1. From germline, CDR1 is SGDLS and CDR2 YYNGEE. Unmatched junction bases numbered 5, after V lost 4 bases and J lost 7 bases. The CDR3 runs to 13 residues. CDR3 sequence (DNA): TGTGCCAGCAGCCTAACAGGGGTCCAGCCCCAGCATTTT. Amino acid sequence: CASSLTGVQPQHF.

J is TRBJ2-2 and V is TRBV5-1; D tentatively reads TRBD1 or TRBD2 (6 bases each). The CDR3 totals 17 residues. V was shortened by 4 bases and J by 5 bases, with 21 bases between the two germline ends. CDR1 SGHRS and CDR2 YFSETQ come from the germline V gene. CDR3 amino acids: CASSPRAGDLKTGELFF. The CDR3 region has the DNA TGCGCCAGCAGCCCCCGGGCAGGGGACTTGAAGACCGGGGAGCTGTTTTTT.

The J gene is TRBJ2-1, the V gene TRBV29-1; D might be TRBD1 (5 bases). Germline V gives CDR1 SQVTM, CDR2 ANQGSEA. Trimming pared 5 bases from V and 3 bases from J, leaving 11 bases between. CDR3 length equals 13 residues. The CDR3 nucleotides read TGCAGCGTTCGGCGACAGATCTACAATGAGCAGTTCTTC. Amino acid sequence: CSVRRQIYNEQFF.

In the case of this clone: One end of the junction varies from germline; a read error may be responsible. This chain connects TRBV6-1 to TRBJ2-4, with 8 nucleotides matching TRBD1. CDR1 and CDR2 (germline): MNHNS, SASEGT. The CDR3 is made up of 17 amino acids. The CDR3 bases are TGTGCCAGCAGGGAAGGACAGGGCTATGGTGCCAAAAACATTCAGTACTTC. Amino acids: CASREGQGYGAKNIQYF.

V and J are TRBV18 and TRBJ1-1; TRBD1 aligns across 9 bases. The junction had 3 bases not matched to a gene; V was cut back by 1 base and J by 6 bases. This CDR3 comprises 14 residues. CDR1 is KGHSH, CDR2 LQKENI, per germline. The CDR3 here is CASSPLDRGAEAFF. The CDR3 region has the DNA TGTGCCAGCTCACCACTCGACAGGGGGGCTGAAGCTTTCTTT.

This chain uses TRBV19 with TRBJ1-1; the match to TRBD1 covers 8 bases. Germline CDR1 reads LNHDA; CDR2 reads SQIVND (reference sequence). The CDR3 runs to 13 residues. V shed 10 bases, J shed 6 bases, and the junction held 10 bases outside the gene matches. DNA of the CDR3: TGTGCCACCTCCGCAGGGGGCGTCCCTGAAGCTTTCTTT. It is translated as CATSAGGVPEAFF.

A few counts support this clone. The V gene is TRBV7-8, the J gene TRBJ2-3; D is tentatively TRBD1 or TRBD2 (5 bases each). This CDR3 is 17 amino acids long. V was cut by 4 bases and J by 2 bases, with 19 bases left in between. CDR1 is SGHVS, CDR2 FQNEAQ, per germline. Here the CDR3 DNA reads TGTGCCAGCAGCTGGGACGAGGAGAGTCAGTACACAGATACGCAGTATTTT. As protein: CASSWDEESQYTDTQYF.

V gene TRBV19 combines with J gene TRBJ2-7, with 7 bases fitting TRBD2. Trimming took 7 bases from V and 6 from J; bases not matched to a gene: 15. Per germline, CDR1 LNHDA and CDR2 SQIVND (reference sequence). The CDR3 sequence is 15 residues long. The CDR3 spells CASIFPAGRKSEQYF. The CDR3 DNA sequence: TGTGCCAGTATTTTTCCAGCGGGAAGAAAAAGCGAGCAGTACTTC. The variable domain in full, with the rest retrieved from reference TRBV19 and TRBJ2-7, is DGGITQSPKYLFRKEGQNVTLSCEQNLNHDAMYWYRQDPGQGLRLIYYSQIVNDFQKGDIAEGYSVSREKKESFPLTVTSAQKNPTAFYLCASIFPAGRKSEQYFGPGTRLTVT.